The 6 T cell receptor beta chains reported below all come from one sample, sequenced in a study of blood T cell repertoires in COVID-19. TCRdb's copy holds only in-frame clones and misses some; the assay was immunoSEQ multiplex PCR. This table holds 210,000 or so clones, 90% found once. Sample: peripheral blood. The receptors shown here come from a man aged 50-59 years with acute or convalescent COVID-19.

The rearrangement links TRBV3-1 (or the pseudogene TRBV3-2) to TRBJ2-7, with TRBD2 matching 14 bases. Germline lookup yields CDR1 LGHDT and CDR2 YNNKEL (reference sequence). This CDR3 has 17 residues. Trimming removed 1 base from V and 4 bases from J; junction bases left unmatched: 6. CDR3 bases: TGTGCCAGCAGCCAAGCTAGGACTAGCGGGAGGAGGTACGAGCAGTACTTC. Its protein product is CASSQARTSGRRYEQYF.

The rearrangement uses TRBV7-9 and TRBJ1-1; no clear D. The CDR3 is made up of 15 amino acids. The germline gives CDR1 SEHNR, CDR2 FQNEAQ (reference sequence). V was trimmed by 7 bases and J by 3 bases, leaving 18 bases between them. CDR3 amino acids: CASIKAQGDDTEAFF. CDR3 DNA sequence: TGTGCCAGCATCAAAGCTCAAGGAGACGACACTGAAGCTTTCTTT.

The chain joins TRBV2 to TRBJ2-1, with 9 bases matching TRBD2. The CDR3 length is 15 residues. Germline V gene data show CDR1 as SNHLY and CDR2 as FYNNEI. The junction had 8 bases not matched to a gene; V was cut back by 2 bases and J by 9 bases. The CDR3 bases are TGTGCCAGCAGTGAAATTAGCGGGAGTGCGACTGAGCAGTTCTTC. It encodes CASSEISGSATEQFF. The complete variable domain, with remaining parts taken from reference TRBV2 and TRBJ2-1, reads EPEVTQTPSHQVTQMGQEVILRCVPISNHLYFYWYRQILGQKVEFLVSFYNNEISEKSEIFDDQFSVERPDGSNFTLKIRSTKLEDSAMYFCASSEISGSATEQFFGPGTRLTVL.

As to this clone: Sequence at one end of the junction differs from germline and may be a read error. The chain combines TRBV27 with TRBJ2-6; 8 bases are shared with TRBD2. Per germline, CDR1 MNHEY and CDR2 SMNVEV (reference sequence). This CDR3 contains 15 residues. Here the CDR3 reads CASSAYGGAGPVLAF. CDR3 sequence (DNA): TGTGCCAGCAGTGCATACGGGGGGGCCGGGCCCGTCCTGGCTTTC.

The chain recombines TRBV30 with TRBJ1-3; weak D call: TRBD1 (6 bases). The CDR3 has 19 residues. V shed 0 bases and J shed 9 bases, with 30 bases lying between them. Germline V gives CDR1 GTSNPN, CDR2 SVGIG (reference sequence). CDR3 amino acids: CAWSVHTRKSTGTQITIYF. The DNA of the CDR3 is TGTGCCTGGAGTGTACATACCCGCAAATCGACAGGAACACAGATCACCATATATTTT.

The CDR3 coding sequence is TGCGCCAGCAGCTTGGCGTCAGGGGCCGATGGCTACACCTTC. Translating gives CASSLASGADGYTF. This chain joins TRBV5-1 and TRBJ1-2; maybe TRBD1 (6 bases). The CDR3 is 14 residues long. Germline CDR1 and CDR2: SGHRS and YFSETQ. Trimming took 0 bases from V and 6 from J, leaving 12 bases between them.